This TCR beta chain was identified during a study of blood T cells in healthy people across ages. Broader study findings: It was held that diversity estimates obtained from one million T cells represented underestimates.

Primers used in a second PCR of about 7 to 11 cycles were a sample-barcoded 5' primer and a J-beta primer mix. TCRdb re-called the 5' RACE reads through MiXCR, storing one row per CDR3 protein. The data contain 550,000 to 800,000 distinct CDR3 sequences, under 25% of them singletons. The individuals who served as donors were healthy Caucasians living in Russia, aged roughly 6 to 90. Every sample yielded at least 7 million isolated PBMCs. V was pared by 6 bases and J by 3 bases, with 12 bases between. This CDR3 contains 14 residues. CDR1 is KGHSH and CDR2 is LQKENI in the germline V gene. A note on this clonotype: The target antigen is unknown.

The clonotype comes from a man aged 65 to 85 in good health. The chain combines TRBV18 with TRBJ2-1, with a weak D call TRBD2 (5 bases). Sequenced input: blood. For the CDR3, the DNA is TGTGCCAGCTCCCCCAAAGCGGACTACAATGAGCAGTTCTTC. Translated: CASSPKADYNEQFF. The complete variable domain, with remaining parts taken from reference TRBV18 and TRBJ2-1, reads NAGVMQNPRHLVRRRGQEARLRCSPMKGHSHVYWYRQLPEEGLKFMVYLQKENIIDESGMPKERFSAEFPKEGPSILRIQQVVRGDSAAYFCASSPKADYNEQFFGPGTRLTVL.